This T cell receptor beta chain was identified in a study of blood T cell repertoires in COVID-19. Overall study context: The origin of the acute and convalescent COVID-19 samples was the United States, Italy and Spain. Nucleic acid was either cDNA or gDNA, and it came from T cells, B-cell-depleted T cells, or PBMCs.

Sequencing used immunoSEQ multiplex PCR; TCRdb keeps in-frame clones, though not all of them. The sample gives approximately 500,000 clones, 70% to 90% of which show up once; 7.5% to 9.5% is in the top ten. One Seattle source followed patients from active infection through their disease course. With 1 base clipped from V and 10 bases from J, the junction kept 8 bases outside the gene matches. The CDR3 contains 13 residues. The germline V gene encodes CDR1 GTSNPN and CDR2 SVGIG (reference sequence). This TCR derives from a woman aged 50 to 65 with COVID-19, enrolled during active disease. The V gene is TRBV30, the J gene TRBJ1-2, with 8 bases that match TRBD1. The sequencing sample was made of peripheral blood. CDR3 sequence reads: CAWSGTGYSFYTF. The CDR3 region has the DNA TGTGCCTGGAGTGGGACAGGGTATAGTTTCTACACCTTC. Together with reference TRBV30 and TRBJ1-2, the CDR3 gives the full variable domain: SQTIHQWPATLVQPVGSPLSLECTVEGTSNPNLYWYRQAAGRGLQLLFYSVGIGQISSEVPQNLSASRPQDRQFILSSKKLLLSDSGFYLCAWSGTGYSFYTFGSGTRLTVV.